One and the same sample provided the 6 T cell receptor delta chains below, sequenced in a study of γδ T cells in repeated Plasmodium falciparum infection. TCRdb re-analyzed the multiplex PCR reads via CATT. The sample contains about 48,000 delta-chain clones, around 1.6% of which appear only once. Gammadelta T cells were flow-sorted from PBMC into Vgamma9/Vdelta2+ and Vdelta2-negative populations for bulk analysis. Sequences were obtained from gamma-delta T cells from blood. These receptors were obtained from a pool of human donors (malaria-infected and uninfected, not separated).

In the case of this clone: This DNA translates differently at residue 13 from the TCRdb protein, which is that of a much larger clone; a read error is likely, and the protein shown is the DNA's own translation. The V gene was identified as TRDV1, while no J gene was called. The CDR3 sequence is 15 residues long. The germline V gene encodes CDR1 TSWWSYY and CDR2 QGS. DNA of the CDR3: TGTGCTCTTGGGGCCCCTTCGTACACGATAATAAAACCCATCTTT. Translation gives CALGAPSYTIIKPIF.

This clone has a count of ten or more. The TCRdb protein, from a much larger clone, departs from this DNA's translation at residue 7, likely by read error; the protein shown derives from the DNA. The CDR3 DNA follows: TGTGCTCTTGGGGGGATGTACTGGGGTCCCCGGGCCTACACCGATAAACTCATCTTT. It encodes CALGGMYWGPRAYTDKLIF. The chain carries TRDV1 and TRDJ1; 7 positions match TRDD3. Germline trimming cut 4 bases from V and 0 bases from J; bases unmatched to any gene: 17. The CDR3 runs to 19 residues. Germline CDR1 and CDR2: TSWWSYY and QGS.

In its sample, this clone was seen a few times. The translation of this DNA and the TCRdb protein of a much larger clone differ at residue 11, probably owing to a read error; the protein shown here is translated from the DNA. The chain has TRDV2 and TRDJ1, with 11 bases that match TRDD3. TCRdb carries no J gene annotation; the J gene was assigned here by matching the DNA with germline. J was trimmed by 4 bases and V by 1 base; bases with no gene match: 7. The CDR3 runs 16 residues. From germline, CDR1 is GEAIGNYY and CDR2 EKD. The CDR3 bases are TGTGCCTGTGACACACTTGCTGGGGGATACAACGATAAACTCATCTTT. The encoded protein is CACDTLAGGYNDKLIF.

In this sample, this clone turned up a few times. The translation of this DNA and the TCRdb protein of a much larger clone differ at residue 10, probably owing to a read error; the protein shown here is translated from the DNA. J is TRDJ1 and V is TRDV2, with D unclear. Here the J gene was assigned by germline matching of the DNA, as TCRdb has none. The CDR3 spans 14 residues. The germline V gene encodes CDR1 GEAIGNYY and CDR2 EKD. The CDR3 sequence is CACDKVGVTNKLIF. In nucleotides, the CDR3 is TGTGCCTGTGACAAAGTAGGGGTCACCAATAAACTCATCTTT.

Points on this clone: The protein in TCRdb stems from a much larger clone and differs at residue 5 from this DNA's translation, likely a read error; here the protein is translated from the DNA. V is TRDV1 and J is TRDJ1, with 9 nucleotides matching TRDD3. J was trimmed by 4 bases and V by 5 bases; bases with no gene match: 8. The length of the CDR3 is 15 residues. Germline lookup yields CDR1 TSWWSYY and CDR2 QGS. The CDR3 bases are TGTGCTCTTGGGACGTACTGGGGGACCGGCGATAAACTCATCTTT. It codes for CALGTYWGTGDKLIF.

The sample holds a few counts of this clone. For this DNA, TCRdb reports the protein of a much larger clone, which diverges at residue 10, most likely from a read error; the protein presented here is translated directly from the DNA. The rearrangement uses TRDV1 and TRDJ1; TRDD3 aligns across 8 bases. TCRdb does not report a J gene; here it was assigned by matching the DNA to germline references. J gave up 0 bases and V 9 bases, and 27 bases lay outside the gene matches. The CDR3 is 21 amino acids. Per germline, CDR1 TSWWSYY and CDR2 QGS. The CDR3 reads CALRRLIWGTQGGQYTDKLIF. The CDR3 DNA reads TGTGCTCTCCGCCGTCTAATCTGGGGGACACAGGGAGGCCAGTACACCGATAAACTCATCTTT.